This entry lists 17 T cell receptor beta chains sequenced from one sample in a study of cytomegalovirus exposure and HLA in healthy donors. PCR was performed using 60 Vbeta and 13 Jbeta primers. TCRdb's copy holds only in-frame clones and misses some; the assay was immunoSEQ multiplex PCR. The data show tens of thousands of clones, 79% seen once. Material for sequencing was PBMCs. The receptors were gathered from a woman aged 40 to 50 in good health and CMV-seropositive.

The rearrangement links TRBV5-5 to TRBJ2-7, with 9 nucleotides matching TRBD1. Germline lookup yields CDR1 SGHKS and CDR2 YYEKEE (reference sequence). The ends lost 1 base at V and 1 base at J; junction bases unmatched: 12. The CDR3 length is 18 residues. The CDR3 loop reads CASSLRLSRDRASYEQYF. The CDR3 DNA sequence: TGTGCCAGCAGCTTGAGGTTGTCCCGGGACAGGGCTTCCTACGAGCAGTACTTC.

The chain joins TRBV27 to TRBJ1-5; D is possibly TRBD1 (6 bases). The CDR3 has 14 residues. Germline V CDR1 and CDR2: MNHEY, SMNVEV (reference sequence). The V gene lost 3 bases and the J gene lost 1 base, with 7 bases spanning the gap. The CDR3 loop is CASSLRGSNQPQHF. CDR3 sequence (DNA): TGTGCCAGCAGTTTGAGGGGGAGCAATCAGCCCCAGCATTTT.

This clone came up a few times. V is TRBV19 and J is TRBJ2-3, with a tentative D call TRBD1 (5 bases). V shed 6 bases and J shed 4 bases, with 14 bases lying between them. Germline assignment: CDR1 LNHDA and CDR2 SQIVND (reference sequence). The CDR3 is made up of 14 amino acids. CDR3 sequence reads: CASRAGPVPDTQYF. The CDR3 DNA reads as TGTGCCAGTAGGGCAGGGCCGGTTCCAGATACGCAGTATTTT.

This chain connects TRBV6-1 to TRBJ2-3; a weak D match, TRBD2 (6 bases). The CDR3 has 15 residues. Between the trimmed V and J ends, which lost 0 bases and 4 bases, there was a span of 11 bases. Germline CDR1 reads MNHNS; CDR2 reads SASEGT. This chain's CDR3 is CASSEAAGSADTQYF. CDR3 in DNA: TGTGCCAGCAGTGAAGCCGCGGGGAGCGCAGATACGCAGTATTTT.

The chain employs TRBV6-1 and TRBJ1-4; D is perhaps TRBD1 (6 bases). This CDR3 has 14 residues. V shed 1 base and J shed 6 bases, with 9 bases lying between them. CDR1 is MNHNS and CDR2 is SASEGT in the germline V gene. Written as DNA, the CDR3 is TGTGCCAGCAGTGAAGTGCCAGGGGATGAAAAACTGTTTTTT. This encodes CASSEVPGDEKLFF.

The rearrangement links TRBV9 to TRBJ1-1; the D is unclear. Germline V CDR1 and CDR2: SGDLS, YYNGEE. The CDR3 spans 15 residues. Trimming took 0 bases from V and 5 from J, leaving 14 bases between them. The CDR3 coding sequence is TGTGCCAGCAGCGTAGTTAGTTCTGGTCTAACTGAAGCTTTCTTT. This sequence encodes CASSVVSSGLTEAFF.

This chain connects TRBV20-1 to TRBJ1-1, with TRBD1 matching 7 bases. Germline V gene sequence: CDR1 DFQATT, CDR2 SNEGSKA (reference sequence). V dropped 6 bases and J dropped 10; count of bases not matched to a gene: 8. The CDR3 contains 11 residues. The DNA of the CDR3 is TGCAGTGCGAAGACAGGGACGGGAGCTTTCTTT. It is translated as CSAKTGTGAFF.

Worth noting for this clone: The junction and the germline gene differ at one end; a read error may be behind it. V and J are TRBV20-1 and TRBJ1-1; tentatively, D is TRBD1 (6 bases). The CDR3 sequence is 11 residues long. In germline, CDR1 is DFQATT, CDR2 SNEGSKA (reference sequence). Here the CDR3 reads CSASSPSTGIF. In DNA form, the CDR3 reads TGCAGTGCTAGTAGCCCTTCGACAGGCATCTTT.

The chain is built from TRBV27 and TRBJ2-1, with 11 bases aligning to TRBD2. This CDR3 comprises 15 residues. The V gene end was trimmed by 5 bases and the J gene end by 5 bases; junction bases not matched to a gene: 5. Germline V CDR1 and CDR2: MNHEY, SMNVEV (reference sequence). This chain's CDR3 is CASSDGTSGDNEQFF. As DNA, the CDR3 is TGTGCCAGCAGTGACGGGACTAGCGGCGACAATGAGCAGTTCTTC.

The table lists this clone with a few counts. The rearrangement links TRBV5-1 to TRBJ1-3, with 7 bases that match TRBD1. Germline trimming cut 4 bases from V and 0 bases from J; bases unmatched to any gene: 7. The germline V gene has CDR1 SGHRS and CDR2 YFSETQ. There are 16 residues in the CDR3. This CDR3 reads CASSQTGAFSGNTIYF. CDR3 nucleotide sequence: TGCGCCAGCAGCCAAACAGGGGCCTTCTCTGGAAACACCATATATTTT.

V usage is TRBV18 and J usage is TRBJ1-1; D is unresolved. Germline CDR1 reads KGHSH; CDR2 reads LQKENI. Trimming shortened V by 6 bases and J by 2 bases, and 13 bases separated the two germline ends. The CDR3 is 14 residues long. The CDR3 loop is CASSPGWVNTEAFF. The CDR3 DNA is TGTGCCAGCTCCCCGGGATGGGTAAACACTGAAGCTTTCTTT.

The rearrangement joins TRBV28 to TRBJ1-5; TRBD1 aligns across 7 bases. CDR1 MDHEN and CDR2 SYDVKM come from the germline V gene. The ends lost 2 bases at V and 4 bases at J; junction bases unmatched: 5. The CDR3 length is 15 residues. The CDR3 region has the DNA TGTGCCAGCAGTTTAAGACAGGGATGGAATCAGCCCCAGCATTTT. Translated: CASSLRQGWNQPQHF. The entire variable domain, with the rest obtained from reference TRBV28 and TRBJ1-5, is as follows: DVKVTQSSRYLVKRTGEKVFLECVQDMDHENMFWYRQDPGLGLRLIYFSYDVKMKEKGDIPEGYSVSREKKERFSLILESASTNQTSMYLCASSLRQGWNQPQHFGDGTRLSIL.

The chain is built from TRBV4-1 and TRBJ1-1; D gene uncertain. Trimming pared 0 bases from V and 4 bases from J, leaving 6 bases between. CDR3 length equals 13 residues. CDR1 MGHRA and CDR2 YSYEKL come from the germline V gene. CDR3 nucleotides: TGCGCCAGCAGCCAAGATGTCCTCACTGAAGCTTTCTTT. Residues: CASSQDVLTEAFF.

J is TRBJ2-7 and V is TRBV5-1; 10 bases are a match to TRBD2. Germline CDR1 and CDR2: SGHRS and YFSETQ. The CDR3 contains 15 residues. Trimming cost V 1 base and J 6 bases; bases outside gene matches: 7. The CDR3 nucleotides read TGCGCCAGCAGCTTGACTAGCGGGGCGATACTCGAGCAGTACTTC. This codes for CASSLTSGAILEQYF.

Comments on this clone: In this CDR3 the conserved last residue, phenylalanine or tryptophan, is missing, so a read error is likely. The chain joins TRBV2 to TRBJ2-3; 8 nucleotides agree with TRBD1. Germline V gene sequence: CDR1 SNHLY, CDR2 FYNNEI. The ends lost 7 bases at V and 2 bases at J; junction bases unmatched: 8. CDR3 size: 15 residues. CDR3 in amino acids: CASNRGGQDTDTQYV. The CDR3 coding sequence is TGTGCCAGCAACAGAGGGGGACAGGACACAGATACGCAGTATGTT.

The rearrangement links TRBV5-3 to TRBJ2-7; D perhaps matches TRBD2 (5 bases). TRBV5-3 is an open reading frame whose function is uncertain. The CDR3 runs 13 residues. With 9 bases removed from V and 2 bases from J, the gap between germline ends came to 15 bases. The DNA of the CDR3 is TGTGCCACCTCGACTACCGCGACCTACGAGCAGTACTTC. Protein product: CATSTTATYEQYF.

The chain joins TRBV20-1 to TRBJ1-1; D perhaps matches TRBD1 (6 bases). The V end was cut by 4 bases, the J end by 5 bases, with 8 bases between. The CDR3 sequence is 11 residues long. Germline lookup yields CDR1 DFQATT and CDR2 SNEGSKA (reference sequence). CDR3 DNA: TGCAGTGCTAAAAGGGGGACTGAAGCTTTCTTT. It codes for CSAKRGTEAFF.